The next 19 T cell receptor beta chains were all read from a single sample in a study of technical replicates of blood from several donors. The table came from immunoSEQ multiplex PCR; TCRdb's copy has only in-frame clones and leaves some out. The data contain around 69,000 clones, 95% to 97% of them singletons. The sequencing sample was made of T cells isolated from PBMCs. These receptors were collected from a human donor in good health.

The V and J genes are TRBV6-1 and TRBJ2-3; 11 bases are shared with TRBD2. CDR1 is MNHNS, CDR2 SASEGT, per germline. The CDR3 length is 14 residues. V dropped 6 bases and J dropped 4; count of bases not matched to a gene: 3. The CDR3 coding sequence is TGTGCCAGCAGCCATAGCGGGGGGGCAGATACGCAGTATTTT. It yields the protein CASSHSGGADTQYF.

This clone appeared a few times. The CDR3 coding sequence is TGCGCCAGCAGCGAGGGAACGACAGGGAGCCAGACCCAGTACTTC. Protein: CASSEGTTGSQTQYF. The gene calls are TRBV5-1 and TRBJ2-5, with 7 bases that match TRBD1. Trimming cost V 4 bases and J 6 bases; bases outside gene matches: 12. The CDR3 spans 15 residues. CDR1 and CDR2 from the germline V gene are SGHRS and YFSETQ. Full variable domain (rest looked up from reference TRBV5-1 and TRBJ2-5): KAGVTQTPRYLIKTRGQQVTLSCSPISGHRSVSWYQQTPGQGLQFLFEYFSETQRNKGNFPGRFSGRQFSNSRSEMNVSTLELGDSALYLCASSEGTTGSQTQYFGPGTRLLVL.

This clone was seen a single time. V is TRBV5-1 and J is TRBJ2-5; TRBD1 agrees at 7 bases. The CDR3 has 13 residues. From germline, CDR1 is SGHRS and CDR2 YFSETQ. With 0 bases clipped from V and 9 bases from J, the junction kept 5 bases outside the gene matches. The CDR3 nucleotides are TGCGCCAGCAGCTTGGACCAGGGGGATCCCCAGTACTTC. It is translated as CASSLDQGDPQYF.

This rearrangement joins TRBV4-2 to TRBJ1-2; no definite D call. Germline CDR1 and CDR2: LGHNA and YNFKEQ. V lost 0 bases, J lost 0 bases, and 8 bases lay in between. This CDR3 is built from 15 residues. CDR3 in amino acids: CASSQEGSTNYGYTF. CDR3 sequence (DNA): TGTGCCAGCAGCCAAGAGGGGAGCACTAACTATGGCTACACCTTC.

This chain links TRBV7-9 with TRBJ2-7, with 12 bases that match TRBD1. The CDR3 sequence is 15 residues long. V lost 4 bases and J lost 2; bases outside the gene matches: 3. The germline V gene encodes CDR1 SEHNR and CDR2 FQNEAQ (reference sequence). The chain's CDR3 is CASSSRDRGPYEQYF. The CDR3 nucleotides read TGTGCCAGCAGCTCCCGGGACAGGGGGCCCTACGAGCAGTACTTC. Full variable domain (remainder filled in from reference TRBV7-9 and TRBJ2-7): DTGVSQNPRHKITKRGQNVTFRCDPISEHNRLYWYRQTLGQGPEFLTYFQNEAQLEKSRLLSDRFSAERPKGSFSTLEIQRTEQGDSAMYLCASSSRDRGPYEQYFGPGTRLTVT.

The table lists this clone with a count of one. This rearrangement joins TRBV23-1 to TRBJ2-7, with TRBD2 matching over 8 bases. TRBV23-1 is assigned to the ORF class and has an uncertain function. With V trimmed by 1 base and J by 3 bases, 14 bases remained unmatched. The CDR3 covers 18 residues. CDR3 DNA: TGCGCCAGCAGTCAATGTCGAGTCCCAGCGGGAGCCCTCTACGAGCAGTACTTC. Its translation is CASSQCRVPAGALYEQYF.

V and J are TRBV29-1 and TRBJ1-1, with D maybe TRBD1 (6 bases). Germline V CDR1 and CDR2: SQVTM, ANQGSEA. The germline V and J ends were trimmed by 4 bases and 7 bases, with 13 bases remaining between them. The CDR3 runs to 12 residues. CDR3 DNA sequence: TGCAGCGTTGGCCAGGGACAAGGTGAAGCTTTCTTT. Its translation: CSVGQGQGEAFF.

The chain recombines TRBV10-3 with TRBJ1-2; D is perhaps TRBD1 (5 bases). Trimming removed 8 bases from V and 12 bases from J, with 16 bases in between. Germline V gene data show CDR1 as ENHRY and CDR2 as SYGVKD. The CDR3 loop spans 11 amino acids. Written as DNA, the CDR3 is TGTGCCATCTCATTGAATGGGGCCCACACCTTC. Protein sequence: CAISLNGAHTF.

The sample holds one count of this clone. The chain has TRBV6-6 and TRBJ1-5; D gene ambiguous. Germline V gene sequence: CDR1 MNHNY, CDR2 SVGAGI (reference sequence). The CDR3 has 12 residues. V was cut by 2 bases and J by 7 bases, with 6 bases left in between. For the CDR3, the DNA is TGTGCCAGCAGTTACACCCTACAGCCCCAGCATTTT. Protein sequence: CASSYTLQPQHF.

The chain employs TRBV18 and TRBJ1-4; 10 bases agree with TRBD1. V lost 4 bases, J lost 6 bases, and 2 bases stayed unmatched. There are 14 residues in the CDR3. The germline gives CDR1 KGHSH, CDR2 LQKENI. For the CDR3, the DNA is TGTGCCAGCTCACGGACAGGGGGATATGAAAAACTGTTTTTT. Translated: CASSRTGGYEKLFF.

The CDR3 reads CASRTDSTDEQFF. Here the CDR3 DNA reads TGTGCCAGTAGAACGGACAGTACGGATGAGCAGTTCTTC. The rearrangement uses TRBV19 and TRBJ2-1, with a tentative D call TRBD1 (6 bases). Looked up from germline, CDR1 is LNHDA and CDR2 is SQIVND (reference sequence). V shed 6 bases and J shed 8 bases, with 14 bases lying between them. This CDR3 contains 13 residues.

This chain joins TRBV2 and TRBJ1-2; D is perhaps TRBD1 (5 bases). The CDR3 totals 16 residues. Germline CDR1 is SNHLY and CDR2 is FYNNEI. Trimming stripped 6 bases from V and 7 bases from J, with 24 bases between. In DNA form, the CDR3 reads TGTGCCAGCAGGGGACTAGACAGCCCGATGGGGTCTGGCTACACCTTC. Protein sequence: CASRGLDSPMGSGYTF.

V gene TRBV5-4 combines with J gene TRBJ1-2; D might be TRBD1 (5 bases). The CDR3 runs to 16 residues. Germline V gives CDR1 SGHNT, CDR2 YYREEE (reference sequence). Between the trimmed V and J ends, which lost 4 bases and 0 bases, there was a span of 16 bases. In DNA, the CDR3 is TGTGCCAGCAGCCTACTTGATGACAGATCTAACTATGGCTACACCTTC. Amino acids: CASSLLDDRSNYGYTF.

The chain joins TRBV28 to TRBJ2-7; 9 bases are shared with TRBD1. Germline CDR1 is MDHEN and CDR2 is SYDVKM. V was clipped by 4 bases and J by 2 bases; unmatched bases: 6. The CDR3 runs 15 residues. The CDR3 spells CASSSTGGIPYEQYF. CDR3 bases: TGTGCCAGCAGTTCTACAGGGGGCATACCCTACGAGCAGTACTTC.

V is TRBV10-1 and J is TRBJ2-2; 9 nucleotides align to TRBD1. Germline-derived CDR1 and CDR2 are WNHNN and SYGVQD (reference sequence). The CDR3 sequence is 16 residues long. Germline trimming cut 2 bases from V and 7 bases from J; bases unmatched to any gene: 8. Here the CDR3 DNA reads TGCGCCAGCAGTGAGCCCCACAGGGGGCAAATCGGGGAGCTGTTTTTT. It encodes CASSEPHRGQIGELFF.

The genes are TRBV2 and TRBJ1-5, with D possibly matching TRBD1 (6 bases). The CDR3 length is 16 residues. The V gene lost 5 bases and the J gene lost 7 bases, with 21 bases spanning the gap. Germline CDR1 and CDR2: SNHLY and FYNNEI. This CDR3 reads CASSPQGAFIRQPQHF. CDR3 nucleotides: TGTGCCAGCAGTCCACAGGGAGCGTTTATCAGACAGCCCCAGCATTTT.

This chain links TRBV2 with TRBJ1-2; D is ambiguous. CDR3 length: 10 residues. Per the germline V gene, CDR1 is SNHLY and CDR2 is FYNNEI. V was cut by 7 bases and J by 9 bases, with 9 bases left in between. CDR3 in amino acids: CASIAASYTF. CDR3 nucleotides: TGTGCCAGCATCGCCGCGAGCTACACCTTC.

This rearrangement joins TRBV6-6 to TRBJ1-1; 8 bases match TRBD1. V trimming: 5 bases; J trimming: 11 bases; junction bases outside the gene matches: 10. CDR1 and CDR2 from the germline V gene are MNHNY and SVGAGI (reference sequence). The CDR3 is 13 amino acids. DNA for the CDR3: TGTGCCAGCAGTAGACCGGACAGGGTAATGGCTTTCTTT. Protein: CASSRPDRVMAFF.

This clone was seen a single time. The chain has TRBV27 and TRBJ2-1, with 8 bases lining up with TRBD2. V gave up 6 bases and J gave up 0 bases; unmatched junction bases: 7. The CDR3 is 16 residues long. Germline-derived CDR1 and CDR2 are MNHEY and SMNVEV (reference sequence). The CDR3 reads CASRSGSGSSYNEQFF. The CDR3 DNA reads TGTGCCAGCAGGAGTGGGAGCGGGAGCTCCTACAATGAGCAGTTCTTC.